The present TCR beta chain was sequenced within a study of T cell changes during pregnancy in multiple sclerosis. CDR3 length: 14 amino acids. V was clipped by 6 bases and J by 0 bases, with 9 bases between them. The germline CDR1 and CDR2 sequences are MNHEY and SVGAGI. TCRdb's table, derived via immunoSEQ multiplex PCR, lists solely in-frame clones and lacks some. The table includes 20,000 or so clones, roughly 90% detected once. The V and J genes are TRBV6-5 and TRBJ2-4; D is unclear. This TCR was recovered from a female donor in good health, enrolled as a control in a pregnancy study. The specimen comprised CD4+ T cells from peripheral blood mononuclear cells, sampled after pregnancy. The CDR3: CASSLSGAKNIQYF. The CDR3 nucleotides read TGTGCCAGCAGCCTAAGTGGAGCCAAAAACATTCAGTACTTC.